This T cell receptor beta chain originates from a study of blood T cell repertoires in COVID-19. Study-wide context: Samples taken during acute and convalescent COVID-19 were collected in the United States, Italy and Spain. The cDNA or gDNA used as material had been derived from T cells, B-cell-depleted T cells, or PBMCs.

How the authors handled the data: Scientists estimated how many nucleated cells there were by amplifying reference gene primers. Libraries were prepared by immunoSEQ multiplex PCR; TCRdb keeps only in-frame clonotypes and omits some of them. That table is the source of V, J and clone size, and D and trimming were worked out from the DNA. The profile shows roughly 250,000 clones, approximately 90% of them singletons. This clone has just a few counts. The CDR3 consists of 16 residues. Unmatched junction bases numbered 4, after V lost 1 base and J lost 3 bases. Germline V gives CDR1 MGHRA, CDR2 YSYEKL. The receptor's source is a woman in her forties who had recovered from COVID-19. V and J are TRBV4-1 and TRBJ1-5, with 9 bases lining up with TRBD1. The sample taken for sequencing was peripheral blood. This CDR3 is CASSQAGQGNNQPQHF. The CDR3 nucleotides read TGCGCCAGCAGCCAAGCCGGACAGGGGAACAATCAGCCCCAGCATTTT.